Listed below are T cell receptor beta chains from one sample, sequenced in a study of Ad26.COV2.S vaccination and SARS-CoV-2 variants. Only in-frame clones appear in the TCRdb table, and some are missing; sequencing was by immunoSEQ multiplex PCR. The sample holds about 410,000 clones, roughly nine tenths seen once. This sample comprised peripheral blood, obtained in a trial of Ad26.COV2.S vaccine versus placebo. The origin of the receptors is a person between 18 and 65 years old who received the Ad26.COV2.S COVID-19 vaccine or a placebo. Each CDR3 is given with its conserved first and last residue. The order of the fields is V gene, J gene, D gene, clone size, CDR3 protein, CDR3 DNA. D genes are given only for firm matches. Not every row has a clone size; where given, it reads once, few, many or a size class.

TRBV27,TRBJ1-2,NA,once,CASSLDSRPRVSGYTF,TGTGCCAGCAGTTTAGACTCCCGACCGCGGGTCAGTGGCTACACCTTC
TRBV5-4,TRBJ2-1,NA,NA,CASSLDYSYNEQFF,TGTGCCAGCAGCTTGGACTACTCCTACAATGAGCAGTTCTTC
TRBV5-1,TRBJ2-2,NA,NA,CASSSQGPGTGELFF,TGCGCCAGCAGCTCGCAGGGTCCGGGCACCGGGGAGCTGTTTTTT
TRBV6-6,TRBJ2-7,TRBD1,NA,CASSYPDRGRYEQYF,TGTGCCAGCAGTTACCCCGACAGGGGGCGTTACGAGCAGTACTTC
TRBV9,TRBJ1-2,NA,NA,CASSVDDGGYTF,TGTGCCAGCAGCGTAGACGACGGGGGCTACACCTTC
TRBV27,TRBJ1-2,TRBD1,once,CASKQGANYGYTF,TGTGCCAGCAAACAGGGGGCTAACTATGGCTACACCTTC
TRBV11-1,TRBJ1-2,NA,NA,CASSLVPGDYGYTF,TGTGCCAGCAGCTTAGTACCGGGAGACTATGGCTACACCTTC
TRBV19,TRBJ1-6,TRBD1,NA,CASSLTGGRSPLHF,TGTGCCAGTAGTTTGACAGGGGGAAGATCACCCCTCCACTTT
TRBV6-5,TRBJ2-7,TRBD1,NA,CASSYRSGTGVHEQYF,TGTGCCAGCAGTTACCGGTCCGGGACAGGGGTCCACGAGCAGTACTTC
TRBV5-5,TRBJ1-4,NA,NA,CASSRTGLNEKLFF,TGTGCCAGCAGCCGAACAGGACTGAATGAAAAACTGTTTTTT
TRBV7-9,TRBJ2-3,TRBD2,once,CASSPSGRTDTQYF,TGTGCCAGCAGCCCTAGCGGGAGAACAGATACGCAGTATTTT
TRBV11-2,TRBJ1-2,TRBD1,NA,CASSLVRGISNYGYTF,TGTGCCAGCAGCTTGGTCAGGGGGATTTCTAACTATGGCTACACCTTC
TRBV27,TRBJ1-5,NA,NA,CASSFQGDQPQHF,TGTGCCAGCAGTTTTCAGGGTGATCAGCCCCAGCATTTT
TRBV5-6,TRBJ2-3,TRBD1,NA,CASDQTGTDTQYF,TGTGCCAGCGACCAGACAGGGACAGATACGCAGTATTTT
TRBV3-1/TRBV3-2,TRBJ2-3,TRBD2,NA,CASSHPLDRGGSTDTQYF,TGTGCCAGCAGCCACCCCCTGGACCGGGGGGGAAGCACAGATACGCAGTATTTT
TRBV5-4,TRBJ1-5,TRBD1,NA,CASSSDRDNQPQHF,TGTGCCAGCAGCTCGGACAGGGACAATCAGCCCCAGCATTTT
TRBV9,TRBJ1-2,NA,NA,CASSPEGDYGYTF,TGTGCCAGCAGCCCTGAGGGGGACTATGGCTACACCTTC
TRBV5-1,TRBJ2-7,NA,NA,CASSLMGLGNEQYF,TGCGCCAGCAGCTTGATGGGTCTAGGTAACGAGCAGTACTTC
TRBV19,TRBJ2-1,NA,NA,CASNDRDNEQFF,TGTGCCAGTAACGACAGAGACAATGAGCAGTTCTTC
TRBV7-9,TRBJ1-4,TRBD1,NA,CASSPSETGREKLFF,TGTGCCAGCAGCCCGTCCGAGACAGGGCGTGAAAAACTGTTTTTT
TRBV6-6,TRBJ1-4,NA,NA,CASSYLRDEKLFF,TGTGCCAGCAGTTATCTCCGGGATGAAAAACTGTTTTTT
TRBV13,TRBJ2-2,TRBD2,NA,CASSRWTSGGNTGELFF,TGTGCCAGCAGCCGTTGGACTAGCGGGGGGAACACCGGGGAGCTGTTTTTT
TRBV5-1,TRBJ2-7,TRBD1,few,CASSSGTGNYEQYF,TGCGCCAGCAGCTCCGGGACAGGGAACTACGAGCAGTACTTC
TRBV10-1,TRBJ2-5,NA,NA,CASSEFGGQETQYF,TGCGCCAGCAGTGAGTTTGGGGGGCAAGAGACCCAGTACTTC
TRBV6-5,TRBJ1-4,NA,NA,CASSYEGGDNEKLFF,TGTGCCAGCAGTTACGAGGGGGGAGATAATGAAAAACTGTTTTTT
TRBV18,TRBJ1-6,NA,NA,CASSPFRSSYNSPLHF,TGTGCCAGCTCACCGTTTAGGAGCTCCTATAATTCACCCCTCCACTTT
TRBV11-2,TRBJ2-2,NA,NA,CASSLGRRTGELFF,TGTGCCAGCAGCTTAGGGCGTAGAACCGGGGAGCTGTTTTTT
TRBV4-1,TRBJ2-1,NA,NA,CASSPGSSGPLYNEQFF,TGCGCCAGCAGCCCCGGCTCCTCCGGACCCCTCTACAATGAGCAGTTCTTC
TRBV6-1,TRBJ1-2,NA,NA,CASSDVGEPNYGYTF,TGTGCCAGCAGTGATGTAGGAGAACCTAACTATGGCTACACCTTC
TRBV7-9,TRBJ1-5,TRBD1,NA,CASSPTGGDQPQHF,TGTGCCAGCAGCCCAACAGGGGGCGATCAGCCCCAGCATTTT
TRBV2,TRBJ1-3,NA,NA,CASSDEEFSGNTIYF,TGTGCCAGCAGTGACGAGGAATTCTCTGGAAACACCATATATTTT
TRBV29-1,TRBJ1-2,TRBD1,NA,CSGGDRGGYGYTF,TGCAGCGGAGGGGACAGGGGAGGCTATGGCTACACCTTC
TRBV12-1,TRBJ2-3,NA,NA,CASSLGAPGQPVTDTQYF,TGTGCCAGCAGCCTTGGGGCTCCGGGACAGCCTGTTACAGATACGCAGTATTTT
TRBV11-3,TRBJ2-3,NA,many,CASSLGVMDTQYF,TGTGCCAGCAGCTTGGGGGTCATGGATACGCAGTATTTT
TRBV4-1,TRBJ1-1,NA,NA,CASSRIGGDTEAFF,TGCGCCAGCAGCCGAATAGGTGGGGACACTGAAGCTTTCTTT
TRBV6-2/TRBV6-3,TRBJ2-3,NA,NA,CASSYYGTDTQYF,TGTGCCAGCAGTTATTATGGGACAGATACGCAGTATTTT
TRBV18,TRBJ1-3,NA,NA,CASSPVPVAGNTIYF,TGTGCCAGCTCACCAGTTCCGGTCGCCGGAAACACCATATATTTT
TRBV5-1,TRBJ2-5,NA,NA,CASSRDTQETQYF,TGCGCCAGCAGTCGGGACACCCAAGAGACCCAGTACTTC
TRBV3-1/TRBV3-2,TRBJ1-1,NA,NA,CASRPNTEAFF,TGTGCCAGCAGACCGAACACTGAAGCTTTCTTT
TRBV7-8,TRBJ2-1,NA,NA,CASSSHRGAPSSYNEQFF,TGTGCCAGCAGCTCACACCGCGGGGCTCCCAGCTCCTACAATGAGCAGTTCTTC
TRBV6-5,TRBJ2-5,NA,NA,CASSSPGLKRQETQYF,TGTGCCAGCAGTTCCCCGGGACTGAAGAGGCAAGAGACCCAGTACTTC
TRBV9,TRBJ1-6,NA,NA,CASSALSQQGAYNSPLHF,TGTGCCAGCAGCGCCCTATCCCAACAGGGCGCCTATAATTCACCCCTCCACTTT
TRBV23-1,TRBJ2-2,TRBD2,NA,CASSQSGRGLNTGELFF,TGCGCCAGCAGTCAATCCGGGAGGGGGTTGAACACCGGGGAGCTGTTTTTT
TRBV2,TRBJ2-1,NA,NA,CASSVYNEQFF,TGTGCCAGCAGTGTTTACAATGAGCAGTTCTTC
TRBV6-5,TRBJ2-7,NA,NA,CASSYSMTGTGYEQYF,TGTGCCAGCAGTTACTCGATGACCGGGACGGGATACGAGCAGTACTTC
TRBV6-5,TRBJ1-2,NA,NA,CASSSENYGYTF,TGTGCCAGCAGCAGTGAGAACTATGGCTACACCTTC
TRBV25-1,TRBJ1-4,NA,NA,CASSLRVPGGKLFF,TGTGCCAGCAGTCTACGGGTCCCTGGGGGAAAACTGTTTTTT
TRBV29-1,TRBJ1-1,NA,NA,CSVEPGQWNTEAFF,TGCAGCGTTGAGCCTGGACAGTGGAACACTGAAGCTTTCTTT
TRBV6-1,TRBJ2-7,TRBD1,NA,CASSEAGQSYEQYF,TGTGCCAGCAGTGAAGCGGGACAGTCCTACGAGCAGTACTTC